These 2 T cell receptor beta chains were sequenced from one sample in a study of vaccination and CD4 T cells after COVID-19. Sample treatment: roughly ten-day PBMC culture with coronavirus spike peptide pools or control peptides (ViraFEST assay). An Oncomine TCR Beta short-read assay was used to sequence the DNA from cultured CD4+ T cells. Using its own MiXCR run on the PCR reads, TCRdb lists one record per CDR3 protein. The sample contains fewer than 15,000 distinct CDR3 sequences, roughly 34% of which appear only once. For these TCRs, the target antigens are not known. The starting material was CD4+ T cells from blood, cultured in vitro, obtained before SARS-CoV-2 vaccination. These receptors all stem from a human donor who received a COVID-19 vaccine.

The chain carries TRBV20-1 and TRBJ1-2; 8 bases match TRBD1. After removal of 6 bases from V and 0 bases from J, the junction contained 3 bases not matched to a gene. The CDR3 is made up of 13 amino acids. Germline CDR1 is DFQATT and CDR2 is SNEGSKA (reference sequence). The CDR3: CSARQGPNYGYTF. The CDR3 region has the DNA TGCAGTGCGAGACAGGGGCCTAACTATGGCTACACCTTC.

This clonotype came up a few times. This rearrangement joins TRBV6-2 or TRBV6-3 to TRBJ1-2; D gene unclear. V was clipped by 6 bases and J by 2 bases, with 19 bases between them. Looked up from germline, CDR1 is MNHEY and CDR2 is SVGEGT. The CDR3 totals 16 residues. This CDR3 is CASSPEYGRGNYGYTF. CDR3 in DNA: TGTGCCAGCAGCCCTGAATACGGACGTGGCAACTATGGCTACACCTTC.